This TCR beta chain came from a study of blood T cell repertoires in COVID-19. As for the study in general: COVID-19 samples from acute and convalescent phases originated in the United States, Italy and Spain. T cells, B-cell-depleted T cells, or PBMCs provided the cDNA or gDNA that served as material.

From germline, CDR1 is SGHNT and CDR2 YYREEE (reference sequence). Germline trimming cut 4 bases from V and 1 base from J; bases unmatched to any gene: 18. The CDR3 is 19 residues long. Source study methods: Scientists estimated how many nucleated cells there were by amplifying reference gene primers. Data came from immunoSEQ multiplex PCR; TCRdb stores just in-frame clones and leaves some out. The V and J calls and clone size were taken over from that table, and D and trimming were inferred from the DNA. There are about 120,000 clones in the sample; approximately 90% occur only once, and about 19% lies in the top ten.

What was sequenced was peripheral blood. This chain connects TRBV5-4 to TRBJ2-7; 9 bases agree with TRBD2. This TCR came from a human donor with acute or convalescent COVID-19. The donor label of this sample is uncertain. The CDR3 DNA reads TGTGCCAGCAGCCCCGGGGCGGGAGGGCCCAGAACCTCTTCCTACGAGCAGTACTTC. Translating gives CASSPGAGGPRTSSYEQYF. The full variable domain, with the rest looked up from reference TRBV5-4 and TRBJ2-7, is ETGVTQSPTHLIKTRGQQVTLRCSSQSGHNTVSWYQQALGQGPQFIFQYYREEENGRGNFPPRFSGLQFPNYSSELNVNALELDDSALYLCASSPGAGGPRTSSYEQYFGPGTRLTVT.